The subject of this entry is one T cell receptor (beta chain). The antigen remains unidentified. These data originate in a study of response to subunit inactivated influenza vaccine. Findings and caveats of the study: With each seasonal influenza vaccination, the authors suggested, few new T cells are recruited.

Germline V gives CDR1 LNHDA, CDR2 SQIVND (reference sequence). The V segment lost 5 bases and the J segment 6 bases; nucleotides outside the gene matches: 15. The CDR3 runs 16 residues. TCRdb fed the RT-PCR reads into MiXCR, producing one record per CDR3 protein. The sample holds about 700,000 distinct CDR3 sequences; roughly 13% are singletons and the top ten take around 7.3%. The chain recombines TRBV19 with TRBJ2-7; 8 bases map to TRBD2. The starting material was PBMCs from blood, obtained roughly 15 days before vaccination. The sequence derives from a man aged 50-60 years who received an inactivated influenza vaccine. The CDR3 DNA is TGTGCCAGTAGTCCGGGGCCATGGAGCGGGAGAACCGAGCAGTACTTC. This encodes CASSPGPWSGRTEQYF.